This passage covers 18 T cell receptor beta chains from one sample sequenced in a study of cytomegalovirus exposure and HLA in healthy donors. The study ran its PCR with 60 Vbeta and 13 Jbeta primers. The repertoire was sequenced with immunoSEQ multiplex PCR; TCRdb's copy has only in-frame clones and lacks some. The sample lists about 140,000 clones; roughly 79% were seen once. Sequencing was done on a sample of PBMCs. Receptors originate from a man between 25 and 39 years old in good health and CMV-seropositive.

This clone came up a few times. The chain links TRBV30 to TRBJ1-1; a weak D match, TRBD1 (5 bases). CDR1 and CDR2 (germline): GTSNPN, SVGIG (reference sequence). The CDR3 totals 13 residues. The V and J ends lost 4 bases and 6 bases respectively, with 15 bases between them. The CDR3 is CAWTLGRGPEAFF. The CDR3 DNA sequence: TGTGCCTGGACCTTAGGAAGGGGCCCTGAAGCTTTCTTT.

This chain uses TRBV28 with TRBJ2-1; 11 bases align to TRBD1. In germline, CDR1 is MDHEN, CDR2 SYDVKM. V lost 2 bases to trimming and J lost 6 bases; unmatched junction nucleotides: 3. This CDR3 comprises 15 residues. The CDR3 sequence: CASSLHGTGGNEQFF. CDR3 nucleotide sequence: TGTGCCAGCAGTTTACACGGGACAGGGGGCAATGAGCAGTTCTTC. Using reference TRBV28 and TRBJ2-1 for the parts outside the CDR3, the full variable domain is DVKVTQSSRYLVKRTGEKVFLECVQDMDHENMFWYRQDPGLGLRLIYFSYDVKMKEKGDIPEGYSVSREKKERFSLILESASTNQTSMYLCASSLHGTGGNEQFFGPGTRLTVL.

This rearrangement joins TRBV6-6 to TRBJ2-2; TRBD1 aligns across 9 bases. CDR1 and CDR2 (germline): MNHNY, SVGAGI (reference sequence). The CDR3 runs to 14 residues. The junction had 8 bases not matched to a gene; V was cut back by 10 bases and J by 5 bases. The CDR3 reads CATSQGAETGELFF. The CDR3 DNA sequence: TGTGCCACCTCACAGGGGGCGGAGACCGGGGAGCTGTTTTTT.

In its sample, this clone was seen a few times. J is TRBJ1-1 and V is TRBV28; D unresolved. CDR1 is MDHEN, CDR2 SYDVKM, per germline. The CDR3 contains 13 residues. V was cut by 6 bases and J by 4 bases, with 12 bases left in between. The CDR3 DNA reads TGTGCCAGCAGCCTAACTGGGCTCACTGAAGCTTTCTTT. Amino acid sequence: CASSLTGLTEAFF.

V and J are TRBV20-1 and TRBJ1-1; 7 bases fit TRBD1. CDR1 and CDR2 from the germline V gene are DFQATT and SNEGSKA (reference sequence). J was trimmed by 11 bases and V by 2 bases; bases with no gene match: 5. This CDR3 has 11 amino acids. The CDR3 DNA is TGCAGTGCTAGATCGGACAGGCGGGCTTTCTTT. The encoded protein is CSARSDRRAFF.

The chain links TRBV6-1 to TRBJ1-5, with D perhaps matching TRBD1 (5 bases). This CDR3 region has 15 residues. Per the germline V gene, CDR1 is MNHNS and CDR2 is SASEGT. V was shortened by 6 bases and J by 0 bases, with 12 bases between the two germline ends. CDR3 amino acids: CASRQTVSSNQPQHF. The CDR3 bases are TGTGCCAGCAGACAGACAGTTTCTAGCAATCAGCCCCAGCATTTT.

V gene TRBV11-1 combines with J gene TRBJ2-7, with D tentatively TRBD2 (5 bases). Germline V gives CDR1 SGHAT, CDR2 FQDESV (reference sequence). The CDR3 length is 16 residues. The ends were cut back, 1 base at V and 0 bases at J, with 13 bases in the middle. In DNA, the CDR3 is TGTGCCAGCAGCTTAGACGGGGAGCCGAGCTCCTACGAGCAGTACTTC. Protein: CASSLDGEPSSYEQYF.

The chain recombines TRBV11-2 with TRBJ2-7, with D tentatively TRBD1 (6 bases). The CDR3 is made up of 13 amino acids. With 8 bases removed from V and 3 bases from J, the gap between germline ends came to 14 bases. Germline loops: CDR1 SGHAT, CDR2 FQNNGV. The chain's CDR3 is CASGNRESYEQYF. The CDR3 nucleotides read TGTGCCAGCGGAAACAGGGAAAGCTACGAGCAGTACTTC.

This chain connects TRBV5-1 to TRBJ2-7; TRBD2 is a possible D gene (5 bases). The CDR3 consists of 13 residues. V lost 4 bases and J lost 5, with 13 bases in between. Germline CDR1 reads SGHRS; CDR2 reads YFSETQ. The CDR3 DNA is TGCGCCAGCAGCATTAGCGTGGTCCACGAGCAGTACTTC. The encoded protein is CASSISVVHEQYF.

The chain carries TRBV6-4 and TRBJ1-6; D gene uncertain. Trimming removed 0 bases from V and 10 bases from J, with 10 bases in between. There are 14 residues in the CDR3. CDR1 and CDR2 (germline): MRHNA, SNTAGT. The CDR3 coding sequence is TGTGCCAGCAGTGACTCGAGGGTCGGGTCACCCCTCCACTTT. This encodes CASSDSRVGSPLHF.

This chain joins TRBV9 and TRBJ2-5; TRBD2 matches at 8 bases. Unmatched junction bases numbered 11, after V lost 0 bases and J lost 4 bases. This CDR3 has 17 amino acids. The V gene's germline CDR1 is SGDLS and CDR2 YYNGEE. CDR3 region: CASSVEAGGRGLETQYF. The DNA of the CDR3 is TGTGCCAGCAGCGTAGAGGCGGGGGGTAGGGGGTTAGAGACCCAGTACTTC.

CDR3 region: CASSPTGVEDTQYF. The CDR3 bases are TGTGCCAGCTCACCGACAGGGGTCGAAGATACGCAGTATTTT. V is TRBV18 and J is TRBJ2-3; TRBD1 matches 8 bases. V gave up 3 bases and J gave up 5 bases; unmatched junction bases: 4. Per germline, CDR1 KGHSH and CDR2 LQKENI. The CDR3 is 14 amino acids.

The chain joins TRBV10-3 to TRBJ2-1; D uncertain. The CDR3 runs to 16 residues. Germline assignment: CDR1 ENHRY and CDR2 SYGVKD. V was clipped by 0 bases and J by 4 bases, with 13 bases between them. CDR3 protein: CAISESIPWPYNEQFF. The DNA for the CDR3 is TGTGCCATCAGTGAGTCGATTCCCTGGCCTTACAATGAGCAGTTCTTC.

The CDR3 region has the DNA TGTGCCAGCAGCTTCGGACAGGGGTACACTGAAGCTTTCTTT. This codes for CASSFGQGYTEAFF. The chain has TRBV11-3 and TRBJ1-1, with 9 bases fitting TRBD1. In germline, CDR1 is SGHNT, CDR2 YENEEA. This CDR3 has 14 residues. The junction had 2 bases not matched to a gene; V was cut back by 3 bases and J by 3 bases.

CDR3 in DNA: TGCGCCAGCACCCGAGGACAGGGGGAAGGCGAGCAGTACTTC. It yields the protein CASTRGQGEGEQYF. J is TRBJ2-7 and V is TRBV5-1; 10 bases align to TRBD1. This CDR3 is built from 14 residues. Unmatched junction bases numbered 9, after V lost 6 bases and J lost 6 bases. CDR1 is SGHRS and CDR2 is YFSETQ in the germline V gene.

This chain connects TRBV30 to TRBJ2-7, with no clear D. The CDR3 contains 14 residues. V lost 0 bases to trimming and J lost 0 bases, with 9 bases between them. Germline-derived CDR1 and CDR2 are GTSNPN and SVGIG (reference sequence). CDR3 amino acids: CAWSVWQDSYEQYF. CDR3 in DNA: TGTGCCTGGAGTGTATGGCAGGACTCCTACGAGCAGTACTTC. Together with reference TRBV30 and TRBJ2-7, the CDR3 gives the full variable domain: SQTIHQWPATLVQPVGSPLSLECTVEGTSNPNLYWYRQAAGRGLQLLFYSVGIGQISSEVPQNLSASRPQDRQFILSSKKLLLSDSGFYLCAWSVWQDSYEQYFGPGTRLTVT.

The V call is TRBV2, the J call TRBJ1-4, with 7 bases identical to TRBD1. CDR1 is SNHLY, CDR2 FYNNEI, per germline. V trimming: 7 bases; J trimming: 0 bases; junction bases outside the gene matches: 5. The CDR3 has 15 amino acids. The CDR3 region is CASMGTVATNEKLFF. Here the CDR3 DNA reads TGTGCCAGCATGGGGACAGTGGCAACTAATGAAAAACTGTTTTTT. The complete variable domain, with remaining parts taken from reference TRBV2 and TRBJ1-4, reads EPEVTQTPSHQVTQMGQEVILRCVPISNHLYFYWYRQILGQKVEFLVSFYNNEISEKSEIFDDQFSVERPDGSNFTLKIRSTKLEDSAMYFCASMGTVATNEKLFFGSGTQLSVL.

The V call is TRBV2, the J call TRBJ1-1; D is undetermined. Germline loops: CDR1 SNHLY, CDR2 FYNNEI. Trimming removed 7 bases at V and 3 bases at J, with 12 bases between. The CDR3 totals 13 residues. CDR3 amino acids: CASTAGAYTEAFF. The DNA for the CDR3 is TGTGCCAGCACGGCAGGCGCCTACACTGAAGCTTTCTTT.